The T cell receptor beta chain described here comes from a study of neoadjuvant anti-PD-1 for oral cavity cancer. Time point denoted: after neoadjuvant nivolumab, at surgical resection. These newly diagnosed stage II-IVA oral cavity squamous cell carcinoma patients had no prior systemic or radiation treatment. Findings and limits, study-wide: Higher pretreatment blood Treg/Th17 ratios correlated with higher pretreatment blood and lower post-treatment tumor TCRbeta clonality. TCR analyses covered only a few patients per response group.

Concerning this clone itself: Its antigen remains unknown.

Only in-frame clones appear in the TCRdb table, and some are missing; sequencing was by immunoSEQ multiplex PCR. The sample contains 10,000 to 15,000 clones, over 55% of which appear only once. This clonotype was obtained from a person between 40 and 80 years old with oral cavity squamous cell carcinoma. The sequenced sample was PBMCs, obtained after nivolumab (anti-PD-1) treatment.

CDR3 region: CASSQVGIKQETQYF. CDR3 nucleotides: TGTGCCAGCAGCCAAGTAGGGATTAAGCAAGAGACCCAGTACTTC. V gene TRBV14 combines with J gene TRBJ2-5; no reliable D call. V was trimmed by 1 base and J by 2 bases, leaving 11 bases between them. Germline CDR1 reads SGHDN; CDR2 reads FVKESK. The CDR3 totals 15 residues.